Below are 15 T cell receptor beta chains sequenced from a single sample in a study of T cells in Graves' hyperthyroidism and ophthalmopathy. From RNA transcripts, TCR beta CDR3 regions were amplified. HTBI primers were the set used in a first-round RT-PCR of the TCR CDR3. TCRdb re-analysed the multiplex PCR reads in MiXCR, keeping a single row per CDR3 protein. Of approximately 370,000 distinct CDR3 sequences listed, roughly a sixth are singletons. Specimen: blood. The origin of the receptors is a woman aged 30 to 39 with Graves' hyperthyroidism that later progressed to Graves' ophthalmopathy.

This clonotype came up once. DNA of the CDR3: TGCGCCAGCAGCTTTGAAGTAGAAGAGACCCAGTACTTC. Protein: CASSFEVEETQYF. This sequence joins TRBV5-1 and TRBJ2-5; unclear D gene. CDR1 is SGHRS, CDR2 YFSETQ, per germline. The CDR3 runs 13 residues. V was trimmed by 2 bases and J by 3 bases, leaving 8 bases between them.

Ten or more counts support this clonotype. The CDR3, as DNA: TGTGCCGTCAGGGGGGGCTCTGGGGCCAACGTCCTGACTTTC. Amino acid sequence: CAVRGGSGANVLTF. The chain joins TRBV7-8 to TRBJ2-6, with D perhaps matching TRBD1 or TRBD2 (7 bases each). Looked up from germline, CDR1 is SGHVS and CDR2 is FQNEAQ. V lost 11 bases, J lost 0 bases, and 11 bases lay in between. The CDR3 loop spans 14 amino acids. Supplemented by reference TRBV7-8 and TRBJ2-6, the full variable domain reads GAGVSQSPRYKVAKRGQDVALRCDPISGHVSLFWYQQALGQGPEFLTYFQNEAQLDKSGLPSDRFFAERPEGSVSTLKIQRTQQEDSAVYLCAVRGGSGANVLTFGAGSRLTVL.

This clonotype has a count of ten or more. DNA of the CDR3: TGTGCCAGCAGCTTAGATTTGCGGGGGGGGCCCCGAGAGACCCAGTACTTC. It encodes CASSLDLRGGPRETQYF. The chain joins TRBV11-2 to TRBJ2-5; 9 nucleotides match TRBD2. The germline CDR1 and CDR2 sequences are SGHAT and FQNNGV. V trimming: 0 bases; J trimming: 4 bases; junction bases outside the gene matches: 9. The CDR3 length is 17 residues. The whole variable domain, remainder taken from reference TRBV11-2 and TRBJ2-5, is EAGVAQSPRYKIIEKRQSVAFWCNPISGHATLYWYQQILGQGPKLLIQFQNNGVVDDSQLPKDRFSAERLKGVDSTLKIQPAKLEDSAVYLCASSLDLRGGPRETQYFGPGTRLLVL.

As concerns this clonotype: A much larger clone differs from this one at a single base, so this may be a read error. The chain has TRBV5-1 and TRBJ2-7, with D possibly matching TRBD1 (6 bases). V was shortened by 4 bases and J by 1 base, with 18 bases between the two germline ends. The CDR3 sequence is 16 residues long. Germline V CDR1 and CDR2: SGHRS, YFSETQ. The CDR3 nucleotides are TGCGCCAGCAGCCCCACGGGGTCAGGGGTATCCTACGAGCAGTACTTC. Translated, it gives CASSPTGSGVSYEQYF.

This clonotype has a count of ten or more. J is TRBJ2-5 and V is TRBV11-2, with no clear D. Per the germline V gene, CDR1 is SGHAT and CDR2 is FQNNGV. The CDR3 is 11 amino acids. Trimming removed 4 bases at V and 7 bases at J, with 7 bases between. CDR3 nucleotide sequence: TGTGCCAGCAGCTGGGCGGCGACCCAGTACTTC. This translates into CASSWAATQYF.

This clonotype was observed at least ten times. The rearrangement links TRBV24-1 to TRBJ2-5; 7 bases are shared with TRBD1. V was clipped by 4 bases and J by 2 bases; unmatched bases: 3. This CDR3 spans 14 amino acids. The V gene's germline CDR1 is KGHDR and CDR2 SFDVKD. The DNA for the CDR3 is TGTGCCACCAGTGACCCGACAGGGCAAGAGACCCAGTACTTC. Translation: CATSDPTGQETQYF.

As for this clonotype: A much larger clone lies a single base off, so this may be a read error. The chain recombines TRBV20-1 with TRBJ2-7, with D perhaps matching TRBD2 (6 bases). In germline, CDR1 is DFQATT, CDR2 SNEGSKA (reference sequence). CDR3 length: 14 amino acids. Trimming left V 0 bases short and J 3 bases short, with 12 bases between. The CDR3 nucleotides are TGCAGTGCTAGAGAACCTAGCGAGATCTACGAGCAGTACTTC. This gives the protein CSAREPSEIYEQYF.

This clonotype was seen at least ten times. In DNA, the CDR3 is TGTGCCAGCAGCTCCCCGGTTAGGGTGGCAGATACGCAGTATTTT. Its protein is CASSSPVRVADTQYF. V and J are TRBV7-8 and TRBJ2-3; D call uncertain. Trimming cost V 4 bases and J 4 bases, with 15 bases left between them. Germline V gene data show CDR1 as SGHVS and CDR2 as FQNEAQ. CDR3 length: 15 amino acids.

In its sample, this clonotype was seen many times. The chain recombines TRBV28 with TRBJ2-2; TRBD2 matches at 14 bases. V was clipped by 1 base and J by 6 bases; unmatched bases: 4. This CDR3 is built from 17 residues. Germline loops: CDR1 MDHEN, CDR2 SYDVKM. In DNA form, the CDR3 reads TGTGCCAGCAGTTTATTGGAGACTAGCGGGAGGGCCGGGGAGCTGTTTTTT. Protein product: CASSLLETSGRAGELFF.

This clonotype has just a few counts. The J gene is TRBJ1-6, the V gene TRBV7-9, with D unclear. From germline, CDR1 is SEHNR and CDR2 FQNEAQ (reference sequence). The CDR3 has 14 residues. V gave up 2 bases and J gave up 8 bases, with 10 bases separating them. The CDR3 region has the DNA TGTGCCAGCAGCTTATCAGTCCCATATTCACCCCTCCACTTT. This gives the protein CASSLSVPYSPLHF. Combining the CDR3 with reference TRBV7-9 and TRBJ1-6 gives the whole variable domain DTGVSQNPRHKITKRGQNVTFRCDPISEHNRLYWYRQTLGQGPEFLTYFQNEAQLEKSRLLSDRFSAERPKGSFSTLEIQRTEQGDSAMYLCASSLSVPYSPLHFGNGTRLTVT.

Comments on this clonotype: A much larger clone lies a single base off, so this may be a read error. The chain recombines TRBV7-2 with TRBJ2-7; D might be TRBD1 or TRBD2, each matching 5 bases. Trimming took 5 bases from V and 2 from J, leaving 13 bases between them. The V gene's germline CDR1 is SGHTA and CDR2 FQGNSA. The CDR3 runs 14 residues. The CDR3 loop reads CASSTRENPYEQYF. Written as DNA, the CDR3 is TGTGCCAGCAGCACCAGGGAGAACCCCTACGAGCAGTACTTC.

The CDR3 sequence is CATSDLSRAQKYNEQFF. The CDR3 DNA reads as TGTGCCACCAGTGATTTGTCTAGGGCTCAGAAGTACAATGAGCAGTTCTTC. The chain links TRBV24-1 to TRBJ2-1, with D hard to call. V was cut by 0 bases and J by 4 bases, with 15 bases left in between. The V gene's germline CDR1 is KGHDR and CDR2 SFDVKD. This CDR3 spans 17 amino acids.

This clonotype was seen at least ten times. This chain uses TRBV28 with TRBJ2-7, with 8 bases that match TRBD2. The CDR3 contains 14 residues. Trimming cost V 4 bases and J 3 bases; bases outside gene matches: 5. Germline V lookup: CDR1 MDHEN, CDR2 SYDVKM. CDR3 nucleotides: TGTGCCAGCAGTTGGACTAGCCGCTACTACGAGCAGTACTTC. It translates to CASSWTSRYYEQYF.

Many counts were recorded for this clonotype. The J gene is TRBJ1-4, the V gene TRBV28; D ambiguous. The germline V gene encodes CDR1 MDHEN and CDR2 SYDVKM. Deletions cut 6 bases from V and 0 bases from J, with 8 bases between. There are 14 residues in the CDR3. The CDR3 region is CASSLQTTNEKLFF. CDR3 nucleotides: TGTGCCAGCAGCCTACAGACAACTAATGAAAAACTGTTTTTT.

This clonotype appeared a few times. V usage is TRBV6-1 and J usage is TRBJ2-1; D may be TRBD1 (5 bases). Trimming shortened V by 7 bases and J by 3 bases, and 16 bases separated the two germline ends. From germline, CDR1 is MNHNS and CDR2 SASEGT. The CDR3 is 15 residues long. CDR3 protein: CASNGRDQSYNEQFF. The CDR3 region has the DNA TGTGCCAGCAATGGCAGGGATCAAAGCTACAATGAGCAGTTCTTC.